Following are 18 T cell receptor beta chains from one sample sequenced in a study of CD8 T cells in Susac syndrome. With random hexamers, about 0.5 to 1 ug RNA was reverse transcribed. Each CDR3 protein is one row after TCRdb ran MiXCR on the immunoSEQ multiplex PCR reads. Here the sample spans approximately 210,000 distinct CDR3 sequences, roughly 93% being singletons. The specimen sequenced was CD4+ T cells from PBMCs. Receptor source: a human donor with Susac syndrome.

The chain has TRBV7-9 and TRBJ2-5; unclear D gene. With 1 base removed from V and 0 bases from J, the gap between germline ends came to 6 bases. This CDR3 contains 14 residues. Germline V lookup: CDR1 SEHNR, CDR2 FQNEAQ (reference sequence). The CDR3 region has the DNA TGTGCCAGCAGCTTAGAGCCGTACCAAGAGACCCAGTACTTC. Translated, it gives CASSLEPYQETQYF.

The rearrangement uses TRBV30 and TRBJ1-6; D gene ambiguous. Between the trimmed V and J ends, which lost 3 bases and 9 bases, there was a span of 12 bases. CDR1 GTSNPN and CDR2 SVGIG come from the germline V gene (reference sequence). CDR3 length: 13 amino acids. Here the CDR3 reads CAWRVGESSPLHF. The CDR3 DNA is TGTGCCTGGAGAGTGGGAGAAAGTTCACCCCTCCACTTT. Looking up the rest from reference TRBV30 and TRBJ1-6 gives the full variable domain: SQTIHQWPATLVQPVGSPLSLECTVEGTSNPNLYWYRQAAGRGLQLLFYSVGIGQISSEVPQNLSASRPQDRQFILSSKKLLLSDSGFYLCAWRVGESSPLHFGNGTRLTVT.

This chain uses TRBV20-1 with TRBJ2-7, with 7 bases aligning to TRBD1. V dropped 6 bases and J dropped 1; count of bases not matched to a gene: 9. In germline, CDR1 is DFQATT, CDR2 SNEGSKA (reference sequence). There are 14 residues in the CDR3. The CDR3 DNA follows: TGCAGTGCGTTCGGGACAGCCAATTCCTACGAGCAGTACTTC. It yields the protein CSAFGTANSYEQYF.

V usage is TRBV5-1 and J usage is TRBJ2-1, with 8 bases lining up with TRBD1. J was trimmed by 9 bases and V by 0 bases; bases with no gene match: 11. The CDR3 has 16 residues. Germline V gene data show CDR1 as SGHRS and CDR2 as YFSETQ. In DNA form, the CDR3 reads TGCGCCAGCAGCTTGGTGGGGACAGGTCGTTTCGGTGAGCAGTTCTTC. This gives the protein CASSLVGTGRFGEQFF.

V is TRBV7-9 and J is TRBJ1-3; D is unresolved. The CDR3 length is 15 residues. Germline values: CDR1 SEHNR, CDR2 FQNEAQ (reference sequence). V gave up 1 base and J gave up 4 bases, with 11 bases separating them. DNA of the CDR3: TGTGCCAGCAGCTTAGGCGCTCTCCCCGGAAACACCATATATTTT. This translates into CASSLGALPGNTIYF.

The V and J genes are TRBV12-3 or TRBV12-4 and TRBJ2-7, with 7 bases that match TRBD2. This CDR3 region has 14 residues. V lost 6 bases, J lost 6 bases, and 11 bases stayed unmatched. The CDR3: CASSHGRAGSEQYF. The CDR3 DNA reads as TGTGCCAGCAGCCATGGGAGGGCCGGGAGCGAGCAGTACTTC.

This sequence joins TRBV29-1 and TRBJ1-1; 8 bases map to TRBD1. This CDR3 contains 13 residues. The junction had 6 bases not matched to a gene; V was cut back by 7 bases and J by 2 bases. The V gene's germline CDR1 is SQVTM and CDR2 ANQGSEA. The CDR3: CSAGQGRNTEAFF. The CDR3 DNA reads TGCAGCGCTGGACAGGGACGTAACACTGAAGCTTTCTTT.

In nucleotides, the CDR3 is TGCAGTGCAAACGGACAAGAGACCCAGTACTTC. Translation gives CSANGQETQYF. The V and J genes are TRBV20-1 and TRBJ2-5; D is uncertain. The length of the CDR3 is 11 residues. V dropped 6 bases and J dropped 2 bases, with 7 bases sitting between them. Germline V gives CDR1 DFQATT, CDR2 SNEGSKA (reference sequence).

The V and J genes are TRBV30 and TRBJ2-1; 9 bases are a match to TRBD1. CDR3 length equals 15 residues. Unmatched junction bases numbered 9, after V lost 1 base and J lost 8 bases. CDR1 and CDR2 from the germline V gene are GTSNPN and SVGIG (reference sequence). The CDR3 reads CAWSAGTGKVYEQFF. In DNA, the CDR3 is TGTGCCTGGAGTGCCGGGACAGGGAAGGTATATGAGCAGTTCTTC.

CDR3 nucleotide sequence: TGTGCCTGCGAGGGGGCTAACTATGGCTACACCTTC. Translation gives CACEGANYGYTF. The gene calls are TRBV30 and TRBJ1-2; TRBD1 is a possible D gene (6 bases). Per the germline V gene, CDR1 is GTSNPN and CDR2 is SVGIG (reference sequence). This CDR3 contains 12 residues. V was trimmed by 6 bases and J by 0 bases, leaving 8 bases between them.

CDR3 in amino acids: CASSPQAQQMNTEAFF. CDR3 sequence (DNA): TGCGCCAGCAGCCCCCAGGCCCAACAGATGAACACTGAAGCTTTCTTT. The genes are TRBV5-1 and TRBJ1-1; no firm D call. Per germline, CDR1 SGHRS and CDR2 YFSETQ. The CDR3 spans 16 residues. Trimming stripped 4 bases from V and 0 bases from J, with 16 bases between. Looking up the rest from reference TRBV5-1 and TRBJ1-1 gives the full variable domain: KAGVTQTPRYLIKTRGQQVTLSCSPISGHRSVSWYQQTPGQGLQFLFEYFSETQRNKGNFPGRFSGRQFSNSRSEMNVSTLELGDSALYLCASSPQAQQMNTEAFFGQGTRLTVV.

The gene calls are TRBV30 and TRBJ1-2; D is unclear. Germline V gene data show CDR1 as GTSNPN and CDR2 as SVGIG (reference sequence). The length of the CDR3 is 11 residues. V lost 0 bases and J 7 bases, leaving 6 bases between the germline ends. In DNA, the CDR3 is TGTGCCTGGAGTGTACTCAGTGGCTACACCTTC. Protein product: CAWSVLSGYTF.

The chain links TRBV5-1 to TRBJ2-1; a possible D gene is TRBD1 (6 bases). V lost 4 bases and J 7 bases, leaving 18 bases between the germline ends. CDR1 SGHRS and CDR2 YFSETQ come from the germline V gene. The CDR3 sequence is 15 residues long. DNA for the CDR3: TGCGCCAGCAGCCCCTTACCGCGTCAGGGGAATGAGCAGTTCTTC. It encodes CASSPLPRQGNEQFF.

The rearrangement links TRBV6-5 to TRBJ2-7; tentative D call: TRBD2 (6 bases). The CDR3 length is 15 residues. The germline V and J ends were trimmed by 4 bases and 0 bases, with 13 bases remaining between them. Germline V gives CDR1 MNHEY, CDR2 SVGAGI. The CDR3 DNA reads as TGTGCCAGCAGTTCGAAGGGACTTGGCTCCTACGAGCAGTACTTC. As protein: CASSSKGLGSYEQYF.

This rearrangement joins TRBV20-1 to TRBJ2-1, with a possible D match to TRBD2 (6 bases). Trimming stripped 0 bases from V and 4 bases from J, with 13 bases between. The germline V gene encodes CDR1 DFQATT and CDR2 SNEGSKA (reference sequence). The CDR3 length is 15 residues. The CDR3 DNA sequence: TGCAGTGCTAGAGATTCGGCTAGCGCTTACAATGAGCAGTTCTTC. It is translated as CSARDSASAYNEQFF.

The gene calls are TRBV3-1 and TRBJ2-7; D not certain. The CDR3 spans 11 residues. The germline CDR1 and CDR2 sequences are LGHDT and YNNKEL (reference sequence). The V end was cut by 6 bases, the J end by 5 bases, with 8 bases between. CDR3 sequence: CASSRNDEQYF. CDR3 bases: TGTGCCAGCAGTCGAAACGACGAGCAGTACTTC.

Here the CDR3 DNA reads TGCGCCAGCAGCCAAGAGAACAGATATTCACCCCTCCACTTT. Amino acids: CASSQENRYSPLHF. The chain has TRBV4-3 and TRBJ1-6; D remains unclear. The CDR3 runs to 14 residues. Germline CDR1 and CDR2: LGHNA and YSLEER. Trimming took off 0 bases at V and 8 bases at J, with 8 bases between the two ends.

This clonotype occurred once. This chain uses TRBV18 with TRBJ1-6, with 7 positions matching TRBD1. Looked up from germline, CDR1 is KGHSH and CDR2 is LQKENI. CDR3 length: 15 amino acids. V lost 3 bases to trimming and J lost 8 bases; unmatched junction nucleotides: 7. CDR3 sequence reads: CASSPRTGGDSPLHF. In DNA form, the CDR3 reads TGTGCCAGCTCACCTAGGACAGGCGGAGATTCACCCCTCCACTTT.